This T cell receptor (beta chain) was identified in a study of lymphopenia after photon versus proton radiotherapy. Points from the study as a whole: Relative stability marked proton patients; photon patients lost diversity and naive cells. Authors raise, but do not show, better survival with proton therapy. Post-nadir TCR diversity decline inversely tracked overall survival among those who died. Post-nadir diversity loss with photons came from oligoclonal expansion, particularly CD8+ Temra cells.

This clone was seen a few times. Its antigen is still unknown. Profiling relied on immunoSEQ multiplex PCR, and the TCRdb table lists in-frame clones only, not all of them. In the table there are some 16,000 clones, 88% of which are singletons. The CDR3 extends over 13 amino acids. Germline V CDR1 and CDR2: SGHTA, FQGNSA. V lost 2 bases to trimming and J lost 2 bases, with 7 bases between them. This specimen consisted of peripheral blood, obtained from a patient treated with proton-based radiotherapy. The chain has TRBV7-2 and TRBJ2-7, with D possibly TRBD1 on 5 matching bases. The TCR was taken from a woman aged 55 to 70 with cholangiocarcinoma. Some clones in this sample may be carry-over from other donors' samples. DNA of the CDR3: TGTGCCAGCAGCTTACCAGGGCCCTACGAGCAGTACTTC. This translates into CASSLPGPYEQYF.